The 19 T cell receptor beta chains below were found in one sample sequenced in a study of cytomegalovirus exposure and HLA in healthy donors. Produced via immunoSEQ multiplex PCR; TCRdb's table is partial and in-frame only. The table has 80,000 to 100,000 clones, roughly 87% seen once. Sequenced input: PBMCs. Every receptor here comes from a young man in good health and CMV-seropositive.

The V call is TRBV19, the J call TRBJ2-2, with D possibly TRBD2 on 6 matching bases. Germline CDR1 and CDR2: LNHDA and SQIVND (reference sequence). The V gene lost 7 bases and the J gene lost 3 bases, with 15 bases spanning the gap. The CDR3 has 15 residues. The CDR3 region has the DNA TGTGCCAGTACAATGGGGGGATTAGACACCGGGGAGCTGTTTTTT. Amino acid sequence: CASTMGGLDTGELFF. The variable domain in full, completed from reference TRBV19 and TRBJ2-2, reads DGGITQSPKYLFRKEGQNVTLSCEQNLNHDAMYWYRQDPGQGLRLIYYSQIVNDFQKGDIAEGYSVSREKKESFPLTVTSAQKNPTAFYLCASTMGGLDTGELFFGEGSRLTVL.

This clone was detected once. The rearrangement uses TRBV10-3 and TRBJ1-5; D may be TRBD1 (5 bases). The CDR3 is 13 amino acids. Germline V gene data show CDR1 as ENHRY and CDR2 as SYGVKD. V was trimmed by 2 bases and J by 7 bases, leaving 9 bases between them. This chain's CDR3 is CAISEGGYQPQHF. CDR3 nucleotide sequence: TGTGCCATCAGTGAGGGGGGGTACCAGCCCCAGCATTTT.

In this sample, this clone turned up a few times. The J gene is TRBJ2-1, the V gene TRBV10-2; the D gene is possibly TRBD2 (6 bases). Germline V gene data show CDR1 as WSHSY and CDR2 as SAAADI. This CDR3 contains 20 residues. Trimming took off 3 bases at V and 4 bases at J, with 28 bases between the two ends. For the CDR3, the DNA is TGCGCCAGCAGTGACCCATGGGGGGTAATAGCCCAGCCCGGATACAATGAGCAGTTCTTC. Translation: CASSDPWGVIAQPGYNEQFF.

This chain links TRBV4-1 with TRBJ2-7, with a weak D call TRBD2 (6 bases). The CDR3 runs 17 residues. V was shortened by 0 bases and J by 6 bases, with 21 bases between the two germline ends. CDR1 MGHRA and CDR2 YSYEKL come from the germline V gene. The CDR3: CASSQDQSGVLDSEQYF. The CDR3 nucleotides are TGCGCCAGCAGCCAAGATCAATCGGGGGTTTTGGACTCCGAGCAGTACTTC.

This chain joins TRBV10-2 and TRBJ2-7, with TRBD1 matching over 10 bases. The CDR3 is 14 amino acids. Per the germline V gene, CDR1 is WSHSY and CDR2 is SAAADI. The V segment lost 7 bases and the J segment 6 bases; nucleotides outside the gene matches: 9. The CDR3 loop is CASTRDRGPVEQYF. CDR3 bases: TGCGCCAGCACCCGAGACAGGGGGCCTGTCGAGCAGTACTTC.

The CDR3 coding sequence is TGTGCCAGCAGTCCAAGACAGGGCCGGAGAGAGACCCAGTACTTC. Protein: CASSPRQGRRETQYF. The chain is built from TRBV28 and TRBJ2-5; 7 nucleotides align to TRBD1. The V segment lost 5 bases and the J segment 4 bases; nucleotides outside the gene matches: 10. The germline V gene encodes CDR1 MDHEN and CDR2 SYDVKM. This CDR3 has 15 amino acids.

Only a few counts were recorded for this clone. CDR3 sequence reads: CASSKQGGQPQHF. CDR3 bases: TGTGCCAGCAGTAAACAGGGCGGTCAGCCCCAGCATTTT. This rearrangement joins TRBV6-5 to TRBJ1-5; TRBD1 might be the D (6 bases). The CDR3 length is 13 residues. CDR1 is MNHEY and CDR2 is SVGAGI in the germline V gene. The V gene lost 5 bases and the J gene lost 6 bases, with 11 bases spanning the gap.

This chain uses TRBV11-3 with TRBJ2-5; TRBD2 matches at 11 bases. The CDR3 runs 17 residues. From germline, CDR1 is SGHNT and CDR2 YENEEA. With 3 bases clipped from V and 4 bases from J, the junction kept 10 bases outside the gene matches. The CDR3 region is CASSFSTLAGGRETQYF. The CDR3 DNA sequence: TGTGCCAGCAGCTTTTCGACATTAGCGGGAGGGCGAGAGACCCAGTACTTC.

This clone was seen just once. This chain connects TRBV6-6 to TRBJ2-3; 8 bases align to TRBD2. CDR1 and CDR2 from the germline V gene are MNHNY and SVGAGI (reference sequence). V shed 5 bases, J shed 3 bases, and the junction held 4 bases outside the gene matches. The CDR3 is 14 amino acids. The CDR3 region is CASSRGGGTDTQYF. The CDR3 coding sequence is TGTGCCAGCAGTCGGGGGGGCGGGACAGATACGCAGTATTTT.

V usage is TRBV29-1 and J usage is TRBJ2-1; TRBD1 aligns across 7 bases. The trim removed 0 bases at V and 6 bases at J, leaving 2 bases unmatched. In germline, CDR1 is SQVTM, CDR2 ANQGSEA. This CDR3 has 13 residues. Here the CDR3 reads CSVEEAGGNEQFF. CDR3 bases: TGCAGCGTTGAAGAGGCAGGGGGCAATGAGCAGTTCTTC.

The chain joins TRBV14 to TRBJ1-1; the match to TRBD1 covers 8 bases. Losses at the gene ends were 2 bases for V and 0 bases for J; bases not matched to a gene: 2. This CDR3 region has 15 residues. The germline V gene encodes CDR1 SGHDN and CDR2 FVKESK. The CDR3 DNA sequence: TGTGCCAGCAGCCAACAGGGGGCTTTGAACACTGAAGCTTTCTTT. Amino acid sequence: CASSQQGALNTEAFF.

The chain uses TRBV5-8 and TRBJ2-1; the D is unclear. Trimming left V 0 bases short and J 4 bases short, with 5 bases between. In germline, CDR1 is SGHTS, CDR2 YDEGEE. CDR3 length: 13 residues. The CDR3 spells CASSLGAYNEQFF. The DNA of the CDR3 is TGTGCCAGCAGCTTGGGGGCGTACAATGAGCAGTTCTTC. The full variable domain, rest sourced from reference TRBV5-8 and TRBJ2-1, is EAGVTQSPTHLIKTRGQQATLRCSPISGHTSVYWYQQALGLGLQFLLWYDEGEERNRGNFPPRFSGRQFPNYSSELNVNALELEDSALYLCASSLGAYNEQFFGPGTRLTVL.

The rearrangement uses TRBV29-1 and TRBJ2-7; 8 nucleotides agree with TRBD2. CDR1 SQVTM and CDR2 ANQGSEA come from the germline V gene. There are 15 residues in the CDR3. J was trimmed by 3 bases and V by 6 bases; bases with no gene match: 13. This CDR3 reads CSVVWRERGSYEQYF. The CDR3 nucleotides read TGCAGCGTCGTATGGAGGGAGCGGGGGAGCTACGAGCAGTACTTC.

The rearrangement links TRBV5-4 to TRBJ2-1, with 7 bases identical to TRBD2. The CDR3 totals 16 residues. The J segment lost 1 base and the V segment lost 3 bases, leaving 7 bases of the junction unmatched. The germline CDR1 and CDR2 sequences are SGHNT and YYREEE (reference sequence). In DNA form, the CDR3 reads TGTGCCAGCAGCTATAAGGCTAGCGGTTCCTACAATGAGCAGTTCTTC. Translating it yields CASSYKASGSYNEQFF.

CDR3 bases: TGTGCCAGTAGTCAAGGGACTAGCGGATACTACGAGCAGTACTTC. This gives the protein CASSQGTSGYYEQYF. The rearrangement joins TRBV19 to TRBJ2-7; 11 nucleotides align to TRBD2. The CDR3 extends over 15 amino acids. Germline lookup yields CDR1 LNHDA and CDR2 SQIVND (reference sequence). V trimming: 5 bases; J trimming: 3 bases; junction bases outside the gene matches: 6.

The V call is TRBV27, the J call TRBJ1-5; D is uncertain. There are 15 residues in the CDR3. Per the germline V gene, CDR1 is MNHEY and CDR2 is SMNVEV (reference sequence). V was trimmed by 3 bases and J by 0 bases, leaving 9 bases between them. The CDR3 here is CASSFSGSSNQPQHF. As DNA, the CDR3 is TGTGCCAGCAGTTTTTCGGGAAGTAGCAATCAGCCCCAGCATTTT.

This clone was detected only once. The DNA of the CDR3 is TGTGCCAGCAGCTTAGGGACAGGGTGGTACGAGCAGTACTTC. The encoded protein is CASSLGTGWYEQYF. The chain recombines TRBV5-5 with TRBJ2-7; TRBD1 matches at 9 bases. The CDR3 has 14 residues. The junction had 4 bases not matched to a gene; V was cut back by 2 bases and J by 4 bases. Germline V lookup: CDR1 SGHKS, CDR2 YYEKEE (reference sequence).

The V gene is TRBV7-2, the J gene TRBJ1-1, with unresolved D. CDR3 length equals 13 residues. V was trimmed by 1 base and J by 1 base, leaving 4 bases between them. Germline CDR1 reads SGHTA; CDR2 reads FQGNSA. For the CDR3, the DNA is TGTGCCAGCAGCTTAGGACAGAACACTGAAGCTTTCTTT. Translated, it gives CASSLGQNTEAFF.

The gene calls are TRBV7-3 and TRBJ2-2; TRBD2 matches 7 bases. The CDR3 is 16 amino acids. CDR1 is SGHTA, CDR2 FQGTGA, per germline. With V trimmed by 7 bases and J by 1 base, 9 bases remained unmatched. This chain's CDR3 is CASTAGGVGNTGELFF. The CDR3 nucleotides are TGTGCCAGCACCGCTGGGGGGGTGGGGAACACCGGGGAGCTGTTTTTT.